One and the same sample provided the 12 T cell receptor beta chains below, sequenced in a study of blood T cell repertoires in COVID-19. Libraries were prepared by immunoSEQ multiplex PCR; TCRdb keeps only in-frame clonotypes and omits some of them. This sample yields tens of thousands of clones, of which roughly 85% are seen a single time; about 4.6% belongs to the top ten. Source material: peripheral blood. These receptors were taken from a human donor in a cohort sampled during active COVID-19.

This clone was picked up a small number of times. This chain connects TRBV4-1 to TRBJ1-1; tentatively, D is TRBD1 (5 bases). The germline V gene has CDR1 MGHRA and CDR2 YSYEKL. The CDR3 sequence is 17 residues long. Between the trimmed V and J ends, which lost 1 base and 0 bases, there was a span of 15 bases. The CDR3: CASSQAIGGEMNTEAFF. DNA of the CDR3: TGCGCCAGCAGCCAAGCAATCGGGGGAGAGATGAACACTGAAGCTTTCTTT.

This chain links TRBV4-3 with TRBJ1-4; D is unclear. Germline CDR1 reads LGHNA; CDR2 reads YSLEER. The V end was cut by 4 bases, the J end by 5 bases, with 8 bases between. The CDR3 is 13 residues long. CDR3 amino acids: CASSLTKNEKLFF. CDR3 nucleotide sequence: TGCGCCAGCAGCCTAACTAAGAATGAAAAACTGTTTTTT.

V usage is TRBV7-2 and J usage is TRBJ1-2, with 7 nucleotides matching TRBD1. Germline values: CDR1 SGHTA, CDR2 FQGNSA. This CDR3 has 13 residues. V gave up 1 base and J gave up 13 bases; unmatched junction bases: 9. This CDR3 is CASSLGYRGQLTF. CDR3 coding DNA: TGTGCCAGCAGCTTAGGGTACAGGGGTCAACTCACCTTC.

This sequence joins TRBV7-8 and TRBJ2-5; TRBD1 matches at 8 bases. The length of the CDR3 is 16 residues. CDR1 is SGHVS, CDR2 FQNEAQ, per germline. V lost 5 bases, J lost 1 base, and 9 bases stayed unmatched. The CDR3 DNA follows: TGTGCCAGCAGCCGACAAACAGGGGGGTTCCAAGAGACCCAGTACTTC. Encoded protein: CASSRQTGGFQETQYF.

The chain combines TRBV6-5 with TRBJ2-7; 7 bases map to TRBD1. The germline gives CDR1 MNHEY, CDR2 SVGAGI. The CDR3 has 16 residues. Trimming removed 0 bases from V and 2 bases from J; junction bases left unmatched: 7. This chain's CDR3 is CASSYSWTGATYEQYF. The CDR3 coding sequence is TGTGCCAGCAGTTACTCCTGGACAGGCGCAACCTACGAGCAGTACTTC.

The V gene is TRBV19, the J gene TRBJ2-3, with TRBD1 matching 9 bases. After removal of 7 bases from V and 6 bases from J, the junction contained 11 bases not matched to a gene. Germline V gene lookup returns CDR1 LNHDA and CDR2 SQIVND (reference sequence). This CDR3 has 15 residues. The CDR3 reads CASTSGTGFSDTQYF. The CDR3 DNA sequence: TGTGCCAGTACCTCCGGGACAGGGTTTTCCGATACGCAGTATTTT. Full variable domain (rest looked up from reference TRBV19 and TRBJ2-3): DGGITQSPKYLFRKEGQNVTLSCEQNLNHDAMYWYRQDPGQGLRLIYYSQIVNDFQKGDIAEGYSVSREKKESFPLTVTSAQKNPTAFYLCASTSGTGFSDTQYFGPGTRLTVL.

CDR3 DNA: TGCGCCAGCAGCCCAACCGGGACAGGCAAGGGCAACGAGCAGTACTTC. This codes for CASSPTGTGKGNEQYF. This chain connects TRBV5-1 to TRBJ2-7; 8 positions match TRBD1. Germline CDR1 is SGHRS and CDR2 is YFSETQ. With V trimmed by 4 bases and J by 5 bases, 14 bases remained unmatched. The length of the CDR3 is 16 residues.

The chain joins TRBV7-3 to TRBJ2-3, with TRBD2 identical over 8 bases. The CDR3 spans 18 residues. Germline V gives CDR1 SGHTA, CDR2 FQGTGA. The trim removed 2 bases at V and 2 bases at J, leaving 12 bases unmatched. The CDR3 nucleotides read TGTGCCAGCAGCTTAGAGGGGCGGGGGGCCCCTGCCACAGATACGCAGTATTTT. This translates into CASSLEGRGAPATDTQYF.

The chain carries TRBV11-2 and TRBJ2-2, with a weak D call TRBD1 (6 bases). The CDR3 is 13 amino acids. V lost 7 bases and J 1 base, leaving 7 bases between the germline ends. Per the germline V gene, CDR1 is SGHAT and CDR2 is FQNNGV. CDR3 in amino acids: CASKGQNTGELFF. The CDR3, as DNA: TGTGCCAGCAAGGGACAGAACACCGGGGAGCTGTTTTTT.

The table lists this clone with a count of one. The chain employs TRBV27 and TRBJ1-1; 8 nucleotides line up with TRBD1. J was trimmed by 1 base and V by 3 bases; bases with no gene match: 4. The CDR3 covers 15 residues. Germline lookup yields CDR1 MNHEY and CDR2 SMNVEV (reference sequence). DNA of the CDR3: TGTGCCAGCAGTTTGGACAGGGCAGCGAACACTGAAGCTTTCTTT. Protein: CASSLDRAANTEAFF.

This clone occurred once. CDR3 region: CASSFSPGLAAGELFF. The DNA for the CDR3 is TGTGCCAGCAGCTTTAGCCCGGGACTAGCCGCCGGGGAGCTGTTTTTT. V is TRBV7-3 and J is TRBJ2-2; 9 positions agree with TRBD2. Germline V gene lookup returns CDR1 SGHTA and CDR2 FQGTGA. Trimming took 3 bases from V and 6 from J; bases not matched to a gene: 8. This CDR3 is built from 16 residues.

The V gene is TRBV2, the J gene TRBJ2-3, with D possibly TRBD1 on 5 matching bases. The length of the CDR3 is 11 residues. Germline V gene sequence: CDR1 SNHLY, CDR2 FYNNEI. The ends were cut back, 6 bases at V and 14 bases at J, with 15 bases in the middle. The CDR3 protein is CASRYQGPSYF. In DNA, the CDR3 is TGTGCCAGCAGATACCAGGGCCCCTCGTATTTT.